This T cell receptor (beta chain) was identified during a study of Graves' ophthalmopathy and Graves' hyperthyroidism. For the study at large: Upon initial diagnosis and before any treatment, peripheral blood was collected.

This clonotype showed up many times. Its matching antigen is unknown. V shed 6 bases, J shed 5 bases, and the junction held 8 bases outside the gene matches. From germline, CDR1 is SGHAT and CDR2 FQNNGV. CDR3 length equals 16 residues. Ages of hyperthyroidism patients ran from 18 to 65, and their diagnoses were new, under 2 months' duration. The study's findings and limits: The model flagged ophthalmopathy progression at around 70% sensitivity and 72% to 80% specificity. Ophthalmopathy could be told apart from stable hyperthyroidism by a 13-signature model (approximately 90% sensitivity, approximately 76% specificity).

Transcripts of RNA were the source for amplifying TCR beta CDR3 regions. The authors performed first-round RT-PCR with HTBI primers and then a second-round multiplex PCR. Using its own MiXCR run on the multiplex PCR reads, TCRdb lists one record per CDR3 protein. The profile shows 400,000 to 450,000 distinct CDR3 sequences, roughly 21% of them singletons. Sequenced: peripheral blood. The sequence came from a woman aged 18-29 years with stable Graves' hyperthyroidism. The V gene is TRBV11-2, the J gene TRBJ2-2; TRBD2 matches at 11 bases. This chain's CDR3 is CASRSTSGAVTGELFF. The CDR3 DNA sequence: TGTGCCAGCAGATCGACTAGCGGGGCCGTAACCGGGGAGCTGTTTTTT.